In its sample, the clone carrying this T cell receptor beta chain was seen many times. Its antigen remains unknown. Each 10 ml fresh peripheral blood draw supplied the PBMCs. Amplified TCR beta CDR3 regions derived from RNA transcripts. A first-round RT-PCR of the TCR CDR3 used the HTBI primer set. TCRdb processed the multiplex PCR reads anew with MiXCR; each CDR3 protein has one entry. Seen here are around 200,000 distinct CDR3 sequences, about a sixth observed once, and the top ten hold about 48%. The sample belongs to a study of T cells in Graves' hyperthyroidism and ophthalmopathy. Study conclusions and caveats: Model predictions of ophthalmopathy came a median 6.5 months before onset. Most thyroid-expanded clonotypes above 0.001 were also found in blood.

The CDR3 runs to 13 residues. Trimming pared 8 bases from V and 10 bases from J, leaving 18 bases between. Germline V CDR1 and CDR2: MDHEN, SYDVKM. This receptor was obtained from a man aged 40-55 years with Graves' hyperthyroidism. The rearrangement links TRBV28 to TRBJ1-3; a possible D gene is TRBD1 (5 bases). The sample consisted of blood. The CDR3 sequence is CASLTRDSATIYF. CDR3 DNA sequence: TGTGCCAGCCTTACCAGGGACTCCGCAACCATATATTTT.